This T cell receptor (beta chain) was profiled in a study of tumor-infiltrating lymphocytes in primary liver carcinoma. General observations from the study: Tumor region pairs showed greater overlap than either tumor-adjacent or tumor-blood pairs did. The top-250-clone fraction was significantly higher in tumors than in blood (p = 0.039).

Details on this clonotype: Its antigen is currently unknown. The germline gene is not matched at one end of the junction; a read error may be the cause.

Joint extraction of RNA and DNA used roughly 20-32 mg of bulk tissue that was unsorted. Total RNA amounting to about 520 ng was the source from which TCR beta cDNA was made with a constant-region primer. What produced the TCR beta libraries was three nested multiplex PCR rounds using slightly modified ARM-PCR. In TCRdb, the multiplex PCR reads were re-called with MiXCR into one record per CDR3 protein. Of tens of thousands of distinct CDR3 sequences listed, more than 60% were seen once; the top ten hold 38%. The source material was tumor-adjacent normal liver tissue. The TCR comes from a woman aged 25 to 39 with primary liver carcinoma and hepatitis B virus infection.

The CDR3 protein is CASSLLDQETQYF. CDR3 in DNA: TGTGCCAGCAGTTTACTCGATCAAGAGACTCAGTACTTC. The chain carries TRBV12-3 or TRBV12-4 and TRBJ2-5; D gene ambiguous. There are 13 residues in the CDR3.